This passage covers 3 T cell receptor beta chains from one sample sequenced in a study of shared clonotypes between healthy human individuals. Repertoires were generated with immunoSEQ multiplex PCR, while TCRdb's copy carries only in-frame clones and drops some. Here the sample spans about 2.3 million clones, 85% to 95% being singletons. Source material: naive CD4+ T cells from PBMCs. The sample's subset: CD45RA+ positively selected. These receptors were collected from a man aged 18 to 29 in good health. Some clones in this sample may be carry-over from other donors' samples.

The rearrangement links TRBV5-1 to TRBJ2-1; the match to TRBD2 covers 12 bases. Trimming at V came to 3 bases and at J to 6 bases, leaving 4 bases not matched to a gene. Germline-derived CDR1 and CDR2 are SGHRS and YFSETQ. The CDR3 runs 15 residues. This CDR3 is CASSSTSGSSNEQFF. In DNA form, the CDR3 reads TGCGCCAGCAGCTCGACTAGCGGGAGCTCCAATGAGCAGTTCTTC.

On this clone itself: Additional DNA sequences in this sample encode the identical CDR3. The V gene is TRBV7-6, the J gene TRBJ1-1; 7 bases agree with TRBD1. Trimming at V came to 3 bases and at J to 1 base, leaving 2 bases not matched to a gene. Germline CDR1 reads SGHVS; CDR2 reads FNYEAQ. The CDR3 runs to 14 residues. This CDR3 is CASSLGQSNTEAFF. DNA of the CDR3: TGTGCCAGCAGCTTGGGACAGTCGAACACTGAAGCTTTCTTT.

The chain carries TRBV7-8 and TRBJ1-1; weak D call: TRBD1 (5 bases). Trimming took off 1 base at V and 3 bases at J, with 18 bases between the two ends. Per the germline V gene, CDR1 is SGHVS and CDR2 is FQNEAQ. The CDR3 covers 17 residues. The CDR3 region is CASSLGARRGGDTEAFF. The CDR3, as DNA: TGTGCCAGCAGCTTAGGTGCCCGTCGGGGCGGCGACACTGAAGCTTTCTTT.